The entry below describes one T cell receptor beta chain. Its antigen is currently unknown. CDR3 length: 15 residues. Germline-derived CDR1 and CDR2 are MGHDK and SYGVNS. The ends were cut back, 6 bases at V and 1 base at J, with 12 bases in the middle. Beta-chain TCR CDR3 regions were amplified from RNA transcripts. Amplification began with first-round RT-PCR using HTBI primers, then second-round multiplex PCR was performed. TCRdb processed the multiplex PCR reads anew with MiXCR; each CDR3 protein has one entry. Of hundreds of thousands of distinct CDR3 sequences in the sample, 35% to 45% were seen once. Moderate-to-severe activity, with CAS ≥3, NOSPECS ≥4 and duration under 3 months, characterized the donors with ophthalmopathy. Clinicians diagnosed using symptoms, serum thyroxine, TRAb, thyroid ultrasound and orbital computed tomography. This sample is part of a study of Graves' ophthalmopathy and Graves' hyperthyroidism. Study as a whole: Peripheral blood collection took place at initial diagnosis, before any treatment.

Points from the study as a whole: Detection in blood was also observed for most expanded thyroid clonotypes above 0.001 frequency.

The rearrangement joins TRBV25-1 to TRBJ2-2; D call uncertain. Sequencing was carried out using peripheral blood. The receptor was isolated from an adult man with Graves' ophthalmopathy. For the CDR3, the DNA is TGTGCCAGCAGCCAAAGAGCAGGGAACACCGGGGAGCTGTTTTTT. Protein sequence: CASSQRAGNTGELFF.